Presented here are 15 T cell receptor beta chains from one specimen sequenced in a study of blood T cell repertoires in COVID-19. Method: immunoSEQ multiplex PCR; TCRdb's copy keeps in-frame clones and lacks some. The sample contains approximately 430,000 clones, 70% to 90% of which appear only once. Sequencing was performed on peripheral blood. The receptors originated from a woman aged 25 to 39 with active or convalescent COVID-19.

CDR3 DNA: TGTGCCAGCTCACCAGGGACAGACGAACTGTTTTTT. This encodes CASSPGTDELFF. The chain is built from TRBV18 and TRBJ1-4, with 7 bases fitting TRBD1. The germline V gene has CDR1 KGHSH and CDR2 LQKENI. The V segment lost 2 bases and the J segment 12 bases; nucleotides outside the gene matches: 3. The CDR3 sequence is 12 residues long.

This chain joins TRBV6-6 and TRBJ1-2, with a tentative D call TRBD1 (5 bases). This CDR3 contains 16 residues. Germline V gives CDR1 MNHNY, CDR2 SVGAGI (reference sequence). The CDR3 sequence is CASQIRTGDPNYGYTF. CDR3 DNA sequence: TGTGCGAGCCAAATAAGAACAGGAGACCCTAACTATGGCTACACCTTC.

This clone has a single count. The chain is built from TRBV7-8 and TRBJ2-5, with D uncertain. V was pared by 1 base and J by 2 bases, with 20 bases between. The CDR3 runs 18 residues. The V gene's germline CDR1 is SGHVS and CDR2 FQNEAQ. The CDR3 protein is CASSLGLFTFAAQETQYF. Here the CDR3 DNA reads TGTGCCAGCAGCTTAGGGCTCTTCACCTTCGCCGCACAAGAGACCCAGTACTTC.

CDR3: CASSEVRGANTEAFF. Written as DNA, the CDR3 is TGTGCCAGCAGTGAAGTTCGGGGGGCGAACACTGAAGCTTTCTTT. J is TRBJ1-1 and V is TRBV6-1, with TRBD1 as a possible D gene (6 bases). The CDR3 is 15 residues long. Trimming left V 1 base short and J 1 base short, with 10 bases between. Germline CDR1 and CDR2: MNHNS and SASEGT.

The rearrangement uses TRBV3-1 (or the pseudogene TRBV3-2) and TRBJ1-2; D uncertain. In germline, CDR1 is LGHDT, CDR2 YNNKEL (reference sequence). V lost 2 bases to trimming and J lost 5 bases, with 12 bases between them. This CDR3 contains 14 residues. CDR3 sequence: CASSQYPEMYGYTF. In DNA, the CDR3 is TGTGCCAGCAGCCAATATCCGGAGATGTATGGCTACACCTTC.

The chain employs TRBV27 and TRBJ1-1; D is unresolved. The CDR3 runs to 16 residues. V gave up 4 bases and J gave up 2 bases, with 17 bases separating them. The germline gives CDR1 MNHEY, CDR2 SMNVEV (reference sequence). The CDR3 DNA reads TGTGCCAGCAGTTCGGGCGGGTTCTTGTCCAACACTGAAGCTTTCTTT. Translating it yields CASSSGGFLSNTEAFF.

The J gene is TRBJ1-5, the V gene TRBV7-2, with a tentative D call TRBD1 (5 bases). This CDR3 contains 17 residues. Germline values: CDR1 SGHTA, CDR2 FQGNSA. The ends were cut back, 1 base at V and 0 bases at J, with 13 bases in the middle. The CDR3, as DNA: TGTGCCAGCAGCTTAGGGGGCGTACCAACTAGCAATCAGCCCCAGCATTTT. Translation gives CASSLGGVPTSNQPQHF.

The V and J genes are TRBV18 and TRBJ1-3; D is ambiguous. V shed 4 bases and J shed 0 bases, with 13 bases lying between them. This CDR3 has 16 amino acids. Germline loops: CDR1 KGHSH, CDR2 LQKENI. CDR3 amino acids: CASSRMTESSGNTIYF. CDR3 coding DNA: TGTGCCAGCTCACGAATGACGGAGTCCTCTGGAAACACCATATATTTT.

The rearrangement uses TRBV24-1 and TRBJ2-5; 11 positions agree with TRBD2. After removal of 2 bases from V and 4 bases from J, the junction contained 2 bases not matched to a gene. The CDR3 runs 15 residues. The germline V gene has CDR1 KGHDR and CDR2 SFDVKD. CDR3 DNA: TGTGCCACCAGTGATTCCGGACTAGCGGGAGAGACCCAGTACTTC. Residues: CATSDSGLAGETQYF.

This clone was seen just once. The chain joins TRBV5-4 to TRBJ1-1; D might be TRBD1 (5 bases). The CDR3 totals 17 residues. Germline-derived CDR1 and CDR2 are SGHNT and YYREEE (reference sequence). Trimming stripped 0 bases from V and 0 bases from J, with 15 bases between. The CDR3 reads CASSLDDVEGLNTEAFF. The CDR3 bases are TGTGCCAGCAGCTTGGATGATGTGGAGGGGCTGAACACTGAAGCTTTCTTT. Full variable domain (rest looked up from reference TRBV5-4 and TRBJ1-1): ETGVTQSPTHLIKTRGQQVTLRCSSQSGHNTVSWYQQALGQGPQFIFQYYREEENGRGNFPPRFSGLQFPNYSSELNVNALELDDSALYLCASSLDDVEGLNTEAFFGQGTRLTVV.

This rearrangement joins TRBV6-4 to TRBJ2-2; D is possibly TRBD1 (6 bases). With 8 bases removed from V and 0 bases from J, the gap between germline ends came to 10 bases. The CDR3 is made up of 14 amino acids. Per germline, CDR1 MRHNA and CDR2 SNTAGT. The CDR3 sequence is CASSGVSNTGELFF. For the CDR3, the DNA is TGTGCCAGCTCAGGGGTTTCGAACACCGGGGAGCTGTTTTTT.

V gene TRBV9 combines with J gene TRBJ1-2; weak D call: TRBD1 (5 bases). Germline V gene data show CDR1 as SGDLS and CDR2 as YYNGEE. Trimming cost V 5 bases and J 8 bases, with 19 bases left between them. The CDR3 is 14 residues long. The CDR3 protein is CASSIGEGLEGYTF. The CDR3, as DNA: TGTGCCAGCAGTATTGGGGAGGGACTGGAGGGCTACACCTTC.

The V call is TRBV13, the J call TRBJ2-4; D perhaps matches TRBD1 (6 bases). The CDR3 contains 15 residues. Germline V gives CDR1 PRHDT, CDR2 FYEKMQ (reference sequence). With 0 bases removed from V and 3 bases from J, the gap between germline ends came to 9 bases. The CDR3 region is CASSLGGASKNIQYF. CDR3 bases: TGTGCCAGCAGCTTAGGGGGGGCTAGCAAAAACATTCAGTACTTC.

CDR3 DNA: TGCGCCAGCAGCCAAGTGACAGTAAATCAGCCCCAGCATTTT. Translating it yields CASSQVTVNQPQHF. The chain uses TRBV4-1 and TRBJ1-5; the D gene is possibly TRBD1 (5 bases). The V and J ends lost 1 base and 4 bases respectively, with 8 bases between them. CDR3 length equals 14 residues. CDR1 is MGHRA, CDR2 YSYEKL, per germline.

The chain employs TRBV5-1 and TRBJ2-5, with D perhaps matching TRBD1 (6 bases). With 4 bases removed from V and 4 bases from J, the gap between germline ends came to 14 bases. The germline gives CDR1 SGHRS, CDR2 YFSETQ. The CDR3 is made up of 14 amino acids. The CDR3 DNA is TGCGCCAGCAGCGGTAGGGGGAGTAGAGAGACCCAGTACTTC. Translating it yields CASSGRGSRETQYF.